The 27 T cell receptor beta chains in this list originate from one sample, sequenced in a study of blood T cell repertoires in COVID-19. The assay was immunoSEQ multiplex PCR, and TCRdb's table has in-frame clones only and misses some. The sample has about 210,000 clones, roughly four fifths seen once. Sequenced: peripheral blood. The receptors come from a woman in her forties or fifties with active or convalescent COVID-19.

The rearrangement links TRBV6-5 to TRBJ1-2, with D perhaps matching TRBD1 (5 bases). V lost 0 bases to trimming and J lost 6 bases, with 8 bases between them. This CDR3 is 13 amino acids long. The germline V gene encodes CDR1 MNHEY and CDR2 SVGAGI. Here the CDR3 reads CASSYSARDGYTF. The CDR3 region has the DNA TGTGCCAGCAGTTACTCTGCCAGGGATGGCTACACCTTC.

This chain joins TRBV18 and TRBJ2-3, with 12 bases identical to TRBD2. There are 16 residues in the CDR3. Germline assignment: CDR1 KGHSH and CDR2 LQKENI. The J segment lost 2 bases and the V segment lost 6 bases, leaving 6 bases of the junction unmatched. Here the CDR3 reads CASSTLAGGTTDTQYF. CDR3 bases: TGTGCCAGCTCCACCCTAGCGGGGGGGACCACAGATACGCAGTATTTT.

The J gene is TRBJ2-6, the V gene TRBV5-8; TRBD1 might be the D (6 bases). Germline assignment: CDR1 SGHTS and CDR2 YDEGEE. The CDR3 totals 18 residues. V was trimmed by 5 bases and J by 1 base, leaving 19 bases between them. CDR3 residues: CASRELQGWGSGANVLTF. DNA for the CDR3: TGTGCCAGCAGAGAATTGCAGGGGTGGGGTTCTGGGGCCAACGTCCTGACTTTC.

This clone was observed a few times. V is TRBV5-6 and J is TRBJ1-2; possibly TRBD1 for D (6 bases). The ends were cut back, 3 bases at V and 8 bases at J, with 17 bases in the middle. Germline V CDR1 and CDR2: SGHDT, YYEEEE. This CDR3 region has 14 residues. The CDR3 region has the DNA TGTGCCAGCAGCTCCGGCGGGGGGGCCCGGGGCTACACCTTC. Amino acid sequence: CASSSGGGARGYTF.

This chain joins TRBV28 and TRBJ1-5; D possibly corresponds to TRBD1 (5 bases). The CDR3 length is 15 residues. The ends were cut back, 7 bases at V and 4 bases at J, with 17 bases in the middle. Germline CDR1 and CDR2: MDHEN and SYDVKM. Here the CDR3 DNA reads TGTGCCAGCACTTGGGGGGTTGGAGCGAATCAGCCCCAGCATTTT. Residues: CASTWGVGANQPQHF. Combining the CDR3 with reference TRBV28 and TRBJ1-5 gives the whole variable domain DVKVTQSSRYLVKRTGEKVFLECVQDMDHENMFWYRQDPGLGLRLIYFSYDVKMKEKGDIPEGYSVSREKKERFSLILESASTNQTSMYLCASTWGVGANQPQHFGDGTRLSIL.

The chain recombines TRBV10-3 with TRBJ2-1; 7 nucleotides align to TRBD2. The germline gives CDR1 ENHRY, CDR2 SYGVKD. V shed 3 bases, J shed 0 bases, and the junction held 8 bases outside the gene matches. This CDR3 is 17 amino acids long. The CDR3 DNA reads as TGTGCCATCAGTGATACTAGCGCCCAGAGCTCCTACAATGAGCAGTTCTTC. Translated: CAISDTSAQSSYNEQFF.

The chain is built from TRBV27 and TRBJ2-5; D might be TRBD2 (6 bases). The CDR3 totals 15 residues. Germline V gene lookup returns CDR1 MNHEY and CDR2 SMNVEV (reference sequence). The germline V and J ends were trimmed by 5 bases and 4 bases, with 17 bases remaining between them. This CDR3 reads CASSPTPGVGETQYF. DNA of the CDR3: TGTGCCAGCAGTCCCACCCCGGGAGTTGGAGAGACCCAGTACTTC.

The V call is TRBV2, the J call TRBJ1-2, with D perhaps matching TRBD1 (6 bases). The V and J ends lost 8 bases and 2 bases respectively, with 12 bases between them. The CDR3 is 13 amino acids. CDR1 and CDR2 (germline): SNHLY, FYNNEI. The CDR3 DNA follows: TGTGCCAGCCTCACAGGGACGAACTATGGCTACACCTTC. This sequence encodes CASLTGTNYGYTF. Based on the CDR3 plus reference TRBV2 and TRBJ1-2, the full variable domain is EPEVTQTPSHQVTQMGQEVILRCVPISNHLYFYWYRQILGQKVEFLVSFYNNEISEKSEIFDDQFSVERPDGSNFTLKIRSTKLEDSAMYFCASLTGTNYGYTFGSGTRLTVV.

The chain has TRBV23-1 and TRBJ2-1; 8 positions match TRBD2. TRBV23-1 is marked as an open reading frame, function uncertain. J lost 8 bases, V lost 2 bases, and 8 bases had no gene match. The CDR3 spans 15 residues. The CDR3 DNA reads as TGCGCCAGCAGTCAACGCCCAGCGGGGGCCCATGAGCAGTTCTTC. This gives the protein CASSQRPAGAHEQFF.

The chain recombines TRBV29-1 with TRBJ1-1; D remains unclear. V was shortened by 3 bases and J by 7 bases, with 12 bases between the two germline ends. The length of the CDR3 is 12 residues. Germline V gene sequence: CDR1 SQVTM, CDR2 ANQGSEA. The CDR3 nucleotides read TGCAGCGTTGACAGAGGATTTGGTGAAGCTTTCTTT. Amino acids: CSVDRGFGEAFF.

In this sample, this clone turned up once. This CDR3 is CASSTNKYEQYF. CDR3 nucleotide sequence: TGTGCCAGCAGCACTAACAAGTACGAGCAGTACTTC. The V call is TRBV28, the J call TRBJ2-7; D uncertain. V lost 6 bases, J lost 4 bases, and 10 bases lay in between. CDR3 size: 12 residues. In germline, CDR1 is MDHEN, CDR2 SYDVKM.

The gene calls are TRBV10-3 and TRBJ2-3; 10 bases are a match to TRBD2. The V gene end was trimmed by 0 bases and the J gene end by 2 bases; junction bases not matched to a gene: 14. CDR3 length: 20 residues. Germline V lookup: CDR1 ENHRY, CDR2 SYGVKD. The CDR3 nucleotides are TGTGCCATCAGTGAGTCAGGGGTAGCGGGGGGCACAGGCCTCACAGATACGCAGTATTTT. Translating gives CAISESGVAGGTGLTDTQYF.

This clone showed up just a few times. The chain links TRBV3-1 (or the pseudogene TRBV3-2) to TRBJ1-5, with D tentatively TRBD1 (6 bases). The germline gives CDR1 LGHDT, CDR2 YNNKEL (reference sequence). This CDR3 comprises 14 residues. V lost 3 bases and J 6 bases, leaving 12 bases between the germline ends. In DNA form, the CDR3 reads TGTGCCAGCAGCCACCTGGGGGGGCGTCAGCCCCAGCATTTT. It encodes CASSHLGGRQPQHF.

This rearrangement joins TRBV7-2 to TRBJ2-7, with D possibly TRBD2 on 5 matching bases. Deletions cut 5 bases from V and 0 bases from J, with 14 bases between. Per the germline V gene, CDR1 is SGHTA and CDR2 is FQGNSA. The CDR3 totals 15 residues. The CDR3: CASSRLSGSSYEQYF. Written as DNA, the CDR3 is TGTGCCAGCAGCCGGCTAAGCGGCAGCTCCTACGAGCAGTACTTC. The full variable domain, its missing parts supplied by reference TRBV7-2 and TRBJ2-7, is GAGVSQSPSNKVTEKGKDVELRCDPISGHTALYWYRQSLGQGLEFLIYFQGNSAPDKSGLPSDRFSAERTGGSVSTLTIQRTQQEDSAVYLCASSRLSGSSYEQYFGPGTRLTVT.

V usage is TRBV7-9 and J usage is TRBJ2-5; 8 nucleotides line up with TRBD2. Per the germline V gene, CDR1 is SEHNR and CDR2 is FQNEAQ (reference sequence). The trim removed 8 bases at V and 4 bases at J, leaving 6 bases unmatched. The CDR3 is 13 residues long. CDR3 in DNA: TGTGCCAGCGCGGGGGGTCGGGGAGAGACCCAGTACTTC. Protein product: CASAGGRGETQYF.

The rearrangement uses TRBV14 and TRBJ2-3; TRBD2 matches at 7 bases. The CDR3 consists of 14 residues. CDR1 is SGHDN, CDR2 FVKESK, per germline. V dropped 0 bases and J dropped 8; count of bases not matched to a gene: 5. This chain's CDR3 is CASSQDRGGGTQYF. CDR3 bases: TGTGCCAGCAGCCAAGATCGCGGGGGAGGTACGCAGTATTTT.

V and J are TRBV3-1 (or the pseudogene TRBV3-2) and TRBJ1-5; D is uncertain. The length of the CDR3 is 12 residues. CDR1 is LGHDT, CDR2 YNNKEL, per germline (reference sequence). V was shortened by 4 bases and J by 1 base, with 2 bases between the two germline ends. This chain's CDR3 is CASSLSNQPQHF. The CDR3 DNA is TGTGCCAGCAGCCTAAGCAATCAGCCCCAGCATTTT.

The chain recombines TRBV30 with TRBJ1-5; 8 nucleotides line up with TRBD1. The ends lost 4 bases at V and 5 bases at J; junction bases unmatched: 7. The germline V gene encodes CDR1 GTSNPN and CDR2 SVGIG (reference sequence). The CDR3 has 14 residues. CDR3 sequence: CAWNSDRVYQPQHF. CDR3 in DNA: TGTGCCTGGAATTCGGACAGGGTTTATCAGCCCCAGCATTTT.

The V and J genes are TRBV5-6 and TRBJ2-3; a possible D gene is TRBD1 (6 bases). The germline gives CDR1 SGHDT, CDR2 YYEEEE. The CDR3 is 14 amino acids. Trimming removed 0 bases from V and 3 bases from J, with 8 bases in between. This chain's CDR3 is CASSLGQATDTQYF. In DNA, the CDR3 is TGTGCCAGCAGCTTGGGACAGGCAACAGATACGCAGTATTTT.

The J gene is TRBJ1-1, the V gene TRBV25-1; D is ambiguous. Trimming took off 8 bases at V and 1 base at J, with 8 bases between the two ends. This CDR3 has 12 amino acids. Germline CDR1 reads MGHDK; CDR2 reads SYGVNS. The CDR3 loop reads CASLRENTEAFF. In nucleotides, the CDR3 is TGTGCCAGCCTAAGAGAGAACACTGAAGCTTTCTTT.

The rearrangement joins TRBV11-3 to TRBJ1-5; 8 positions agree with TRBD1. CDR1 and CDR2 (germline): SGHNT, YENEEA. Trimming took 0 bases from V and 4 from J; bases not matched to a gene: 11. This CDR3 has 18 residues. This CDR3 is CASSLDQGTGFPNQPQHF. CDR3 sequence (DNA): TGTGCCAGCAGCTTAGATCAGGGGACAGGCTTCCCGAATCAGCCCCAGCATTTT.

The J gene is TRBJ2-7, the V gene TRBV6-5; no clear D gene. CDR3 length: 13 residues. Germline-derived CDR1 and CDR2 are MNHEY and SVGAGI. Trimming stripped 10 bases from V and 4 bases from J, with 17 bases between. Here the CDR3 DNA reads TGTGCCACGGTGTGGGCTAAGCCGTACGAGCAGTACGTC. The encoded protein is CATVWAKPYEQYV.

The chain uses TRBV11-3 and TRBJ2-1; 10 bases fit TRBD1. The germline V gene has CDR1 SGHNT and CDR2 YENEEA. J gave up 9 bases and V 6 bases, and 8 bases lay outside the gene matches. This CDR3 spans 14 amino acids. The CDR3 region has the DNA TGTGCCAGCAGTCCGGGACAGGGGAGTAGTGAGCAGTTCTTC. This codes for CASSPGQGSSEQFF.

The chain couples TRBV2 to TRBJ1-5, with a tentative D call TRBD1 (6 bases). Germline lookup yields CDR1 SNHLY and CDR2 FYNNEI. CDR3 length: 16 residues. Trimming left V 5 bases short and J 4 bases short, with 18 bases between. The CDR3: CASSSPRPQGNQPQHF. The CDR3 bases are TGTGCCAGCAGTTCCCCCCGCCCACAGGGAAATCAGCCCCAGCATTTT.

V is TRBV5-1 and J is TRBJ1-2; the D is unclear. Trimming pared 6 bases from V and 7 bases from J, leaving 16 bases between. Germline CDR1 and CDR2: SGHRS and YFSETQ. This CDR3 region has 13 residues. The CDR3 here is CASTEGSISGYTF. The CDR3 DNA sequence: TGCGCCAGCACGGAAGGGAGTATAAGTGGCTACACCTTC.

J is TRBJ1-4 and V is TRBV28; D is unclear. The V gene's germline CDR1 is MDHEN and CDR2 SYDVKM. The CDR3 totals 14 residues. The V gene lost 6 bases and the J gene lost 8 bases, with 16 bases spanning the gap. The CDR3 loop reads CASSEPYYGEKLFF. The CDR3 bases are TGTGCCAGCAGCGAACCCTACTATGGGGAAAAACTGTTTTTT.

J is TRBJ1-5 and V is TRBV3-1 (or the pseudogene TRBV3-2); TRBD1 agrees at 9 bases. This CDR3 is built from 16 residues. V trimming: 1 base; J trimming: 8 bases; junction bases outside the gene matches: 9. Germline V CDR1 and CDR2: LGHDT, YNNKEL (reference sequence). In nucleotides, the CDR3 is TGTGCCAGCAGCCAAGGGGACAGGGCGGGAAGGGAGCCCCAGCATTTT. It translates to CASSQGDRAGREPQHF.